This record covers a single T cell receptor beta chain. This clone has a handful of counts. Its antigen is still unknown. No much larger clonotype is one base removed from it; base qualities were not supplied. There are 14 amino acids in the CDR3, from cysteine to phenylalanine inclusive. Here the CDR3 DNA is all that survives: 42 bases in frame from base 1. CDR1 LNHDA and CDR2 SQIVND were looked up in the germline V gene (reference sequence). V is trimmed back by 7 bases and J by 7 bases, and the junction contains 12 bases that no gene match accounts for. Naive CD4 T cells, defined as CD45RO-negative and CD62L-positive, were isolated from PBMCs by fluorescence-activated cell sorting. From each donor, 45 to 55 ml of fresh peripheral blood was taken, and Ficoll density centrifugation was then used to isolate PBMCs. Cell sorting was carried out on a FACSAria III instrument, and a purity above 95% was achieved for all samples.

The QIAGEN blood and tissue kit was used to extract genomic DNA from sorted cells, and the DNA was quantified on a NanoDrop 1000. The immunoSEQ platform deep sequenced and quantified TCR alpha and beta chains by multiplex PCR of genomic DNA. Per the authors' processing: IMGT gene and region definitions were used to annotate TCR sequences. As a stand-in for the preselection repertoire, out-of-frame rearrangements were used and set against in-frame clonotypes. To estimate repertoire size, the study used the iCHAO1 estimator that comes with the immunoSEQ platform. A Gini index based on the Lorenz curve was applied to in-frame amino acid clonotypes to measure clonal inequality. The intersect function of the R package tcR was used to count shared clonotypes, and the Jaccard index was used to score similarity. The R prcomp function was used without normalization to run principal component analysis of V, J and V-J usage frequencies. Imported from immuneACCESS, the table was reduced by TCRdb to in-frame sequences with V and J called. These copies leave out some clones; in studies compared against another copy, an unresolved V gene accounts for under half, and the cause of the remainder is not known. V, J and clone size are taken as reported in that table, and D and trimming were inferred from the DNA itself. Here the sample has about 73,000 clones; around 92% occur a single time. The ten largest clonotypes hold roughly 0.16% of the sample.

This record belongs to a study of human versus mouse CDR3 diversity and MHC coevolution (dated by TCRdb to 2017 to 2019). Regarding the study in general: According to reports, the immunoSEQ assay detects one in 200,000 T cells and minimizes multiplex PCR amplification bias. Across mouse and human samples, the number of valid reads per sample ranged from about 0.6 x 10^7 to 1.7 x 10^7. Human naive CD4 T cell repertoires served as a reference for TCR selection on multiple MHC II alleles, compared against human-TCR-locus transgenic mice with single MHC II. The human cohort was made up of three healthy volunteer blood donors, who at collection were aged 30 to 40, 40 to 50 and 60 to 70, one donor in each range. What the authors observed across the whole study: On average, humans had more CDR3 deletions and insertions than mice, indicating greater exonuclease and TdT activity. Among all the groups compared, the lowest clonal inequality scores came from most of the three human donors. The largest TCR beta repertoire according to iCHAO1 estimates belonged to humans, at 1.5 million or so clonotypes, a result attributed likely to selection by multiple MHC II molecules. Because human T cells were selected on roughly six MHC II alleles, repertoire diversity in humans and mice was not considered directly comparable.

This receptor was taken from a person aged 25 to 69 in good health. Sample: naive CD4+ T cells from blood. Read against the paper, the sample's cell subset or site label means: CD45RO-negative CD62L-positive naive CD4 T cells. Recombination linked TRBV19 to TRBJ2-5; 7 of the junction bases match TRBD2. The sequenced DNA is TGTGCCAGTACAAAAGCGGGGCTGTCGGGGACCCAGTACTTC. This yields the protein CASTKAGLSGTQYF.